Following are 20 T cell receptor beta chains from one sample sequenced in a study of regulatory T cells in long-lasting Graves disease. Time point reported: newly diagnosed GD, antithyroid drugs for less than 3 months. Construction of the TCR library relied on RNA isolated from PBMCs. HTBI primers from iRepertoire and Arm-PCR of CDR3 regions yielded the TCR beta libraries. TCRdb passed the multiplex PCR reads through MiXCR, listing each CDR3 protein once. The data hold hundreds of thousands of distinct CDR3 sequences, with over 15% observed a single time. These same data were also listed under a study on T cells in Graves' hyperthyroidism and ophthalmopathy.

The sequencing used peripheral blood mononuclear cells (PBMCs), collected at new diagnosis, from a patient treated with antithyroid drugs. Receptors were obtained from a man between 35 and 55 years old with Graves disease.

This clonotype was seen ten or more times. The V and J genes are TRBV24-1 and TRBJ2-5, with 14 bases lining up with TRBD2. The CDR3 spans 16 residues. Germline CDR1 is KGHDR and CDR2 is SFDVKD. The V and J ends lost 3 bases and 5 bases, in that order; junction bases with no gene match: 4. The CDR3 reads CATSDIGTSGGETQYF. The CDR3 DNA is TGTGCCACCAGTGATATTGGGACTAGCGGGGGTGAGACCCAGTACTTC.

The table lists this clonotype with a few counts. This chain connects TRBV24-1 to TRBJ2-7; D possibly matches TRBD1 or TRBD2 (5 bases each). CDR3 length: 16 amino acids. Germline CDR1 is KGHDR and CDR2 is SFDVKD. V was clipped by 1 base and J by 5 bases, with 17 bases between them. The CDR3 loop reads CATSDFGDPFPNEQYF. The CDR3 coding sequence is TGTGCCACCAGTGATTTTGGGGACCCCTTCCCCAACGAGCAGTACTTC.

Ten or more counts support this clonotype. The chain joins TRBV12-3 or TRBV12-4 to TRBJ2-1, with TRBD1 as a possible D gene (8 bases). The germline V and J ends were trimmed by 8 bases and 7 bases, with 12 bases remaining between them. The CDR3 contains 12 residues. The CDR3 here is CASVQGGNEQFF. The CDR3 coding sequence is TGTGCCAGCGTACAGGGGGGGAATGAGCAGTTCTTC.

Turning to this clonotype: A much larger clone differs from this one at a single base, so this may be a read error. The rearrangement uses TRBV12-5 and TRBJ1-5; weak D call: TRBD1 (5 bases). Germline assignment: CDR1 LGHNT and CDR2 FRNRAP. The CDR3 totals 14 residues. The CDR3 sequence is CANGPGTGNQPQHF. DNA of the CDR3: TGTGCTAATGGTCCAGGGACGGGCAATCAGCCCCAGCATTTT.

The gene calls are TRBV3-1 and TRBJ2-7; maybe TRBD2 (6 bases). Germline V gene sequence: CDR1 LGHDT, CDR2 YNNKEL (reference sequence). The V end was cut by 7 bases, the J end by 2 bases, with 15 bases between. The CDR3 is 14 amino acids. CDR3 sequence (DNA): TGTGCCAGCAACGTGGAGGGAAAACCCTACGAGCAGTACTTC. Residues: CASNVEGKPYEQYF.

This clonotype turned up a few times. The V and J genes are TRBV7-2 and TRBJ1-1; unclear D gene. The CDR3 extends over 15 amino acids. Trimming removed 5 bases from V and 8 bases from J, with 21 bases in between. Per the germline V gene, CDR1 is SGHTA and CDR2 is FQGNSA. The CDR3 DNA reads as TGTGCCAGCAGCCCGGATATGGGGAGAGCGGGCGAAGCTTTCTTT. This translates into CASSPDMGRAGEAFF.

This clonotype was detected ten times or more. The chain recombines TRBV11-2 with TRBJ2-3; 8 bases align to TRBD2. V gave up 3 bases and J gave up 0 bases; unmatched junction bases: 8. The CDR3 is made up of 17 amino acids. The germline V gene encodes CDR1 SGHAT and CDR2 FQNNGV. The CDR3 protein is CASSLLMRGASTDTQYF. The CDR3 nucleotides are TGTGCCAGCAGCTTGCTGATGCGGGGGGCAAGCACAGATACGCAGTATTTT.

This clonotype has only a few counts. The chain links TRBV2 to TRBJ1-2, with D possibly matching TRBD1 (5 bases). V was trimmed by 8 bases and J by 5 bases, leaving 6 bases between them. This CDR3 is 10 amino acids long. Germline CDR1 is SNHLY and CDR2 is FYNNEI. CDR3: CASGTYGYTF. CDR3 DNA: TGTGCCAGCGGGACGTATGGCTACACCTTC.

J is TRBJ2-3 and V is TRBV19; D could derive from TRBD1 or TRBD2 (5 bases each). Trimming took 1 base from V and 4 from J, leaving 12 bases between them. Germline V gene lookup returns CDR1 LNHDA and CDR2 SQIVND (reference sequence). CDR3 size: 15 residues. For the CDR3, the DNA is TGTGCCAGTAGTATAGCGGGGCGTGGAGCAGATACGCAGTATTTT. Amino acids: CASSIAGRGADTQYF.

In its sample, this clonotype was seen many times. The genes are TRBV7-2 and TRBJ2-7; TRBD1 might be the D (5 bases). The germline V gene has CDR1 SGHTA and CDR2 FQGNSA. The CDR3 has 12 amino acids. Trimming took 0 bases from V and 10 from J, leaving 10 bases between them. The CDR3: CASSLAGLPQYF. In DNA form, the CDR3 reads TGTGCCAGCAGCTTAGCGGGGCTCCCTCAGTACTTC.

At least ten counts were recorded for this clonotype. This rearrangement joins TRBV28 to TRBJ2-4; 11 nucleotides line up with TRBD1. The CDR3 is made up of 13 amino acids. V gave up 6 bases and J gave up 7 bases; unmatched junction bases: 2. Germline CDR1 reads MDHEN; CDR2 reads SYDVKM. The CDR3 DNA sequence: TGTGCCAGCAGGGACAGGGGGCAGAACATTCAGTACTTC. Translation: CASRDRGQNIQYF.

This clonotype was detected a few times. CDR3 protein: CASSPGPAETQYF. CDR3 sequence (DNA): TGCGCCAGCAGCCCTGGACCAGCTGAGACCCAGTACTTC. This chain uses TRBV5-1 with TRBJ2-5; D not certain. Germline values: CDR1 SGHRS, CDR2 YFSETQ. The V gene lost 4 bases and the J gene lost 5 bases, with 12 bases spanning the gap. This CDR3 contains 13 residues. The whole variable domain, remainder taken from reference TRBV5-1 and TRBJ2-5, is KAGVTQTPRYLIKTRGQQVTLSCSPISGHRSVSWYQQTPGQGLQFLFEYFSETQRNKGNFPGRFSGRQFSNSRSEMNVSTLELGDSALYLCASSPGPAETQYFGPGTRLLVL.

This clonotype came up many times. The CDR3 bases are TGTGCCAGCAGTGAACCTCCGGAGACCCAGTACTTC. It specifies CASSEPPETQYF. The rearrangement uses TRBV2 and TRBJ2-5; D is undetermined. The V gene's germline CDR1 is SNHLY and CDR2 FYNNEI. This CDR3 spans 12 amino acids. The V and J ends lost 2 bases and 5 bases respectively, with 6 bases between them.

At least ten counts were recorded for this clonotype. This chain connects TRBV2 to TRBJ1-5; no definite D call. Germline assignment: CDR1 SNHLY and CDR2 FYNNEI. The V end was cut by 4 bases, the J end by 5 bases, with 9 bases between. This CDR3 contains 13 residues. The chain's CDR3 is CASSGARHQPQHF. CDR3 bases: TGTGCCAGCAGTGGGGCCCGGCATCAGCCCCAGCATTTT.

This clonotype showed up many times. The V and J genes are TRBV12-3 or TRBV12-4 and TRBJ2-2; maybe TRBD2 (6 bases). The CDR3 runs to 15 residues. V was cut by 5 bases and J by 4 bases, with 14 bases left in between. CDR3 region: CASSPRPGATGELFF. The CDR3 nucleotides are TGTGCCAGCAGTCCACGGCCGGGAGCCACCGGGGAGCTGTTTTTT.

This clonotype showed up just a few times. The chain's CDR3 is CASSQLPSGNTEAFF. In nucleotides, the CDR3 is TGTGCCAGCAGCCAACTCCCTTCCGGCAACACTGAAGCTTTCTTT. The rearrangement joins TRBV3-1 to TRBJ1-1; no firm D call. V lost 2 bases to trimming and J lost 2 bases, with 12 bases between them. Germline V gene data show CDR1 as LGHDT and CDR2 as YNNKEL (reference sequence). The CDR3 is made up of 15 amino acids.

This clonotype was seen a handful of times. The rearrangement uses TRBV7-9 and TRBJ1-6, with D perhaps TRBD1 (5 bases). This CDR3 is 15 amino acids long. V lost 5 bases and J 10 bases, leaving 18 bases between the germline ends. The germline CDR1 and CDR2 sequences are SEHNR and FQNEAQ (reference sequence). DNA for the CDR3: TGTGCCAGCAGCCCCGCCGCGGGGGTGAAGTCACCCCTCCACTTT. It translates to CASSPAAGVKSPLHF.

This clonotype came up many times. The J gene is TRBJ2-2, the V gene TRBV11-2; D is ambiguous. Germline CDR1 and CDR2: SGHAT and FQNNGV. This CDR3 is 13 amino acids long. V was pared by 1 base and J by 7 bases, with 7 bases between. In nucleotides, the CDR3 is TGTGCCAGCAGCTTAGGTCCGGGCGGGGAGCTGTTTTTT. It encodes CASSLGPGGELFF. Complete variable domain (other parts from reference TRBV11-2 and TRBJ2-2): EAGVAQSPRYKIIEKRQSVAFWCNPISGHATLYWYQQILGQGPKLLIQFQNNGVVDDSQLPKDRFSAERLKGVDSTLKIQPAKLEDSAVYLCASSLGPGGELFFGEGSRLTVL.

This clonotype was observed many times. The rearrangement joins TRBV4-2 to TRBJ2-1; 7 positions match TRBD1. The junction had 3 bases not matched to a gene; V was cut back by 0 bases and J by 4 bases. Germline lookup yields CDR1 LGHNA and CDR2 YNFKEQ. The CDR3 has 15 residues. The CDR3 loop is CASSQEWDRYNEQFF. The CDR3 DNA sequence: TGTGCCAGCAGCCAAGAGTGGGACAGATACAATGAGCAGTTCTTC.

A note on this clonotype: A clone one base away is much larger, so this may be a read error. The gene calls are TRBV18 and TRBJ2-7, with 7 bases identical to TRBD1. This CDR3 spans 14 amino acids. Germline CDR1 KGHSH, CDR2 LQKENI. The CDR3 protein is CANSPSGQPYEQYF. The CDR3 DNA is TGTGCCAACTCACCTTCGGGACAGCCCTACGAGCAGTACTTC.